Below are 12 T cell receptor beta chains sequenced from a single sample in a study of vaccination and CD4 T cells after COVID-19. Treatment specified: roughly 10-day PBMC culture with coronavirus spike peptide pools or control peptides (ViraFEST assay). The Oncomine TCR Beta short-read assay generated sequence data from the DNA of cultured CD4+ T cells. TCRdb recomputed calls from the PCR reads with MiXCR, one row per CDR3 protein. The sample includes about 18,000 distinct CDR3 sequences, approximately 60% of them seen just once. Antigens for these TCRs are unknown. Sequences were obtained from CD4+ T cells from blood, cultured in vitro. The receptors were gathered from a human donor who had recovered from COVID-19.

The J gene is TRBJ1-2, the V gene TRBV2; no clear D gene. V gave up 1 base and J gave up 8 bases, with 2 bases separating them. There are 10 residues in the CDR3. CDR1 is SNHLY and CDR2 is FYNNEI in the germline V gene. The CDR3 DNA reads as TGTGCCAGCAGTGAAGACGGCTACACCTTC. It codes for CASSEDGYTF.

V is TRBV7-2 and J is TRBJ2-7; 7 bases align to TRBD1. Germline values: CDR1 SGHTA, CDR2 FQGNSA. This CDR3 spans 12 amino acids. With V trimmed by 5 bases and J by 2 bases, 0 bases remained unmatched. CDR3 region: CASSDRAYEQYF. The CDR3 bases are TGTGCCAGCAGCGACAGGGCCTACGAGCAGTACTTC.

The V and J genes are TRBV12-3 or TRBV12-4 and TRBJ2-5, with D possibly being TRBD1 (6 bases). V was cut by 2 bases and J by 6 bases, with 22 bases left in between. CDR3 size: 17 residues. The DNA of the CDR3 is TGTGCCAGCAGTTTACCAGGGGCGCAAAGGTCGCTTAAGACCCAGTACTTC. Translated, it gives CASSLPGAQRSLKTQYF.

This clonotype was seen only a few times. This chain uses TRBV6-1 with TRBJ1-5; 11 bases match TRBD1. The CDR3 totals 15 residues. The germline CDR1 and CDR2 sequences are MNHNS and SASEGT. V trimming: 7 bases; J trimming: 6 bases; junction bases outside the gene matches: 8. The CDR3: CASTRTGGLSQPQHF. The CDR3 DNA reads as TGTGCCAGCACCCGGACAGGGGGCCTTAGTCAGCCCCAGCATTTT.

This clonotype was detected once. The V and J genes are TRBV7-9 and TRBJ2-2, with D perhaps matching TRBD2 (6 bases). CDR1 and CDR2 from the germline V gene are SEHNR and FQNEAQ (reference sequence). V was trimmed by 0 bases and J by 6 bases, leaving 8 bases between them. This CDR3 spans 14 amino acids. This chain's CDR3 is CASSLAGGPGELFF. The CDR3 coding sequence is TGTGCCAGCAGCTTAGCGGGGGGACCCGGGGAGCTGTTTTTT.

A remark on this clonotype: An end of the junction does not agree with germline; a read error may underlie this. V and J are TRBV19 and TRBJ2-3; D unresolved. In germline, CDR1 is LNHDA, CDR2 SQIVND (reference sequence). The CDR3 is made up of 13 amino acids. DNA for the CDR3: TGTGCCAGTGACTCCGGAGTCGGGTCCGGCCAGAGTTTT. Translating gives CASDSGVGSGQSF.

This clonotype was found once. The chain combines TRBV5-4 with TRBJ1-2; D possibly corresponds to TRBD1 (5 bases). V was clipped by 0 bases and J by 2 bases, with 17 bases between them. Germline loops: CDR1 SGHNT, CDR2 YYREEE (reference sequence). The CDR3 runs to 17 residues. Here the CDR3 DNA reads TGTGCCAGCAGCTTGGAAAGGGGAACACCCATCAACTATGGCTACACCTTC. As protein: CASSLERGTPINYGYTF.

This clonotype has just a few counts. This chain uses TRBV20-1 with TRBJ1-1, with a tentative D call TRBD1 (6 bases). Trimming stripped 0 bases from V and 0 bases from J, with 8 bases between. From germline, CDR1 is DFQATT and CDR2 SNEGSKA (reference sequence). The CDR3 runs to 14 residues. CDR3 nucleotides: TGCAGTGCTAGAGAAGCAGGGGTGAACACTGAAGCTTTCTTT. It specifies CSAREAGVNTEAFF.

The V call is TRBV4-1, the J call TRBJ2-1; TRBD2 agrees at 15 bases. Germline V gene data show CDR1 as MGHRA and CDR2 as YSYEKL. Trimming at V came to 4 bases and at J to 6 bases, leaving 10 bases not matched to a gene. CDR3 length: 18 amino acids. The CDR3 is CASSLGLAGGPLGNEQFF. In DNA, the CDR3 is TGCGCCAGCAGCCTTGGACTAGCGGGAGGGCCTCTCGGCAATGAGCAGTTCTTC.

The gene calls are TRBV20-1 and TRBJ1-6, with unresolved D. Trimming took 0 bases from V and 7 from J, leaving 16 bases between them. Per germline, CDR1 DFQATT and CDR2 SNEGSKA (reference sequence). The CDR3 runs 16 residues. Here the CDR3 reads CSARDIGRPSNSPLHF. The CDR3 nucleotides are TGCAGTGCTAGAGATATCGGCAGGCCCTCCAATTCACCCCTCCACTTT.

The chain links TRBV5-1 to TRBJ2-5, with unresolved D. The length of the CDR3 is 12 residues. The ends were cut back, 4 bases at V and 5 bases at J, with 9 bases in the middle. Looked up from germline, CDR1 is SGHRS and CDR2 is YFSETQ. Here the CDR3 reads CASSRTGETQYF. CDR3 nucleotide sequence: TGCGCCAGCAGCCGGACCGGGGAGACCCAGTACTTC.

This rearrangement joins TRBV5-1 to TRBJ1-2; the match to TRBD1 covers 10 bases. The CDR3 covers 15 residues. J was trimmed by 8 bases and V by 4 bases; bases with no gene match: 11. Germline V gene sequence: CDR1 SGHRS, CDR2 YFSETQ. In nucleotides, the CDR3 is TGCGCCAGCAGCCTCGGTGGACAGGGGGTACACGGCTACACCTTC. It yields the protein CASSLGGQGVHGYTF.